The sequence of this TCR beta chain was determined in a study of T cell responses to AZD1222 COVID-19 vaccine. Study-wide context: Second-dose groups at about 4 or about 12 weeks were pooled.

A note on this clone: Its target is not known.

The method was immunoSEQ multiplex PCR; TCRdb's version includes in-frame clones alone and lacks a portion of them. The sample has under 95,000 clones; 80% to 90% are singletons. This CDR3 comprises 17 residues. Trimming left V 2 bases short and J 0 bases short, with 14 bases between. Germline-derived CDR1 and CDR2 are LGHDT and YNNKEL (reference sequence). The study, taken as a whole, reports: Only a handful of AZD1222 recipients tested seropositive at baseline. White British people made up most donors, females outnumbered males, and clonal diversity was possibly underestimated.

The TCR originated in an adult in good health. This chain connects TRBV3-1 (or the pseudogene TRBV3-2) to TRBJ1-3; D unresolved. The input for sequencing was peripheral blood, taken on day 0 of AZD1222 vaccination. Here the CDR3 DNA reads TGTGCCAGCAGCCAAACGTACCGGGGAGTCTCTGGAAACACCATATATTTT. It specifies CASSQTYRGVSGNTIYF.